A single sample is the source of the 14 T cell receptor beta chains below, sequenced in a study of blood T cell repertoires in COVID-19. Clones were read by immunoSEQ multiplex PCR, and TCRdb kept only the in-frame ones, dropping some. The sample consists of about 140,000 clones, roughly 80% of them appearing once. The sequenced sample consisted of peripheral blood. These receptors came from a woman aged 80 or older in a cohort sampled during active or convalescent COVID-19.

The genes are TRBV6-6 and TRBJ2-7; tentative D call: TRBD2 (5 bases). V was shortened by 6 bases and J by 3 bases, with 12 bases between the two germline ends. CDR3 size: 13 residues. Germline V gene lookup returns CDR1 MNHNY and CDR2 SVGAGI (reference sequence). The CDR3 sequence is CASSDRGFYEQYV. CDR3 nucleotide sequence: TGTGCCAGCAGCGATCGAGGGTTCTACGAGCAGTACGTC.

The chain couples TRBV7-9 to TRBJ2-5; a weak D match, TRBD1 (5 bases). Trimming left V 2 bases short and J 4 bases short, with 14 bases between. Germline CDR1 and CDR2: SEHNR and FQNEAQ (reference sequence). This CDR3 has 15 residues. In nucleotides, the CDR3 is TGTGCCAGCAGCTTACGCCGCCTGGGGCGAGAGACCCAGTACTTC. As protein: CASSLRRLGRETQYF.

The chain couples TRBV5-4 to TRBJ2-3; 15 nucleotides align to TRBD2. The J segment lost 7 bases and the V segment lost 5 bases, leaving 5 bases of the junction unmatched. Germline CDR1 reads SGHNT; CDR2 reads YYREEE (reference sequence). The CDR3 runs 15 residues. CDR3 in DNA: TGTGCCAGCAGGCTCGGACTAGCGGGGGGGAATACGCAGTATTTT. Protein product: CASRLGLAGGNTQYF.

This chain links TRBV7-2 with TRBJ2-3; 10 bases match TRBD2. In germline, CDR1 is SGHTA, CDR2 FQGNSA. The trim removed 2 bases at V and 2 bases at J, leaving 10 bases unmatched. The CDR3 length is 18 residues. The CDR3 nucleotides are TGTGCCAGCAGCTTAATGGCTTCTAGCGGGGGTTACACAGATACGCAGTATTTT. This gives the protein CASSLMASSGGYTDTQYF.

This chain joins TRBV28 and TRBJ1-3; D uncertain. The CDR3 spans 12 residues. Germline values: CDR1 MDHEN, CDR2 SYDVKM. Deletions cut 6 bases from V and 4 bases from J, with 7 bases between. The CDR3 reads CASRKEGNTIYF. The CDR3 nucleotides are TGTGCCAGCAGGAAAGAGGGAAACACCATATATTTT. The full variable domain, in which reference TRBV28 and TRBJ1-3 provide the parts outside the CDR3, is DVKVTQSSRYLVKRTGEKVFLECVQDMDHENMFWYRQDPGLGLRLIYFSYDVKMKEKGDIPEGYSVSREKKERFSLILESASTNQTSMYLCASRKEGNTIYFGEGSWLTVV.

This clone was detected once. The chain employs TRBV6-5 and TRBJ1-1; D is undetermined. V gave up 0 bases and J gave up 3 bases, with 14 bases separating them. Germline CDR1 is MNHEY and CDR2 is SVGAGI. This CDR3 comprises 16 residues. The CDR3 nucleotides read TGTGCCAGCAGTTACTCGAAGTCCCGGCGGGACACTGAAGCTTTCTTT. Translated, it gives CASSYSKSRRDTEAFF.

In its sample, this clone was seen a few times. Other DNA sequences from this sample encode an identical CDR3 as well. The rearrangement joins TRBV20-1 to TRBJ1-1, with no clear D. Trimming removed 5 bases at V and 3 bases at J, with 7 bases between. The CDR3 length is 11 residues. Germline V gene sequence: CDR1 DFQATT, CDR2 SNEGSKA (reference sequence). The CDR3 loop is CSAGRDTEAFF. The CDR3 bases are TGCAGTGCTGGGAGGGACACTGAAGCTTTCTTT.

V usage is TRBV10-1 and J usage is TRBJ2-5; a weak D match, TRBD1 (6 bases). The V gene's germline CDR1 is WNHNN and CDR2 SYGVQD (reference sequence). V gave up 1 base and J gave up 7 bases, with 13 bases separating them. CDR3 length: 14 residues. The CDR3 loop is CASSELNRAGTQYF. The DNA of the CDR3 is TGCGCCAGCAGTGAGTTGAACAGGGCTGGGACCCAGTACTTC.

This chain's CDR3 is CSASWLATNTGELFF. CDR3 in DNA: TGCAGTGCTAGTTGGCTAGCTACGAACACCGGGGAGCTGTTTTTT. This chain uses TRBV20-1 with TRBJ2-2, with a weak D call TRBD2 (5 bases). CDR3 length: 15 residues. The ends were cut back, 3 bases at V and 0 bases at J, with 11 bases in the middle. CDR1 is DFQATT, CDR2 SNEGSKA, per germline (reference sequence).

The chain employs TRBV7-2 and TRBJ1-5, with D possibly TRBD1 on 6 matching bases. The CDR3 has 14 amino acids. CDR1 is SGHTA and CDR2 is FQGNSA in the germline V gene. Trimming cost V 5 bases and J 8 bases, with 16 bases left between them. The CDR3 loop is CASSLGGGGKPQHF. DNA for the CDR3: TGTGCCAGCAGCCTAGGGGGTGGGGGGAAGCCCCAGCATTTT.

The rearrangement uses TRBV5-5 and TRBJ1-4; D not resolved. The germline V gene has CDR1 SGHKS and CDR2 YYEKEE (reference sequence). The CDR3 totals 13 residues. Trimming cost V 4 bases and J 0 bases, with 4 bases left between them. This CDR3 reads CASSTATNEKLFF. CDR3 DNA sequence: TGTGCCAGCAGCACTGCAACTAATGAAAAACTGTTTTTT.

This sequence joins TRBV27 and TRBJ1-2; 7 nucleotides match TRBD1. Trimming removed 2 bases from V and 8 bases from J; junction bases left unmatched: 5. The CDR3 contains 13 residues. Germline values: CDR1 MNHEY, CDR2 SMNVEV (reference sequence). The CDR3 sequence: CASSLRQGEGYTF. CDR3 DNA: TGTGCCAGCAGTTTAAGACAGGGCGAGGGCTACACCTTC.

V and J are TRBV6-6 and TRBJ2-5; D is ambiguous. This CDR3 contains 11 residues. CDR1 and CDR2 (germline): MNHNY, SVGAGI (reference sequence). Trimming shortened V by 6 bases and J by 7 bases, and 9 bases separated the two germline ends. The chain's CDR3 is CASSTEPTQYF. The CDR3 DNA follows: TGTGCCAGCAGCACTGAGCCGACCCAGTACTTC.

The chain is built from TRBV4-2 and TRBJ2-3, with D perhaps matching TRBD2 (6 bases). Germline V gives CDR1 LGHNA, CDR2 YNFKEQ. The V end lost 0 bases, the J end lost 6 bases, and 19 bases lay between the germline ends. There are 17 residues in the CDR3. CDR3 DNA sequence: TGTGCCAGCAGCCAAGACGAAACGACTAGTGGGATGGATACGCAGTATTTT. Translating it yields CASSQDETTSGMDTQYF.